This T cell receptor beta chain originates from a study of T cell changes during pregnancy in multiple sclerosis. The germline V gene has CDR1 SGHDT and CDR2 YYEEEE. The CDR3 has 13 amino acids. Trimming shortened V by 0 bases and J by 8 bases, and 11 bases separated the two germline ends. Repertoires were generated with immunoSEQ multiplex PCR, while TCRdb's copy carries only in-frame clones and drops some. The sample contains tens of thousands of clones, just over 85% of which appear only once. The sequence was collected from a female donor in good health, enrolled as a control in a pregnancy study. This chain connects TRBV5-6 to TRBJ1-2; no definite D call. Sequenced here: CD8+ T cells from peripheral blood mononuclear cells, sampled in the first trimester of pregnancy. CDR3 protein: CASSLVLYFGYTF. CDR3 bases: TGTGCCAGCAGCTTGGTGCTCTATTTCGGCTACACCTTC.